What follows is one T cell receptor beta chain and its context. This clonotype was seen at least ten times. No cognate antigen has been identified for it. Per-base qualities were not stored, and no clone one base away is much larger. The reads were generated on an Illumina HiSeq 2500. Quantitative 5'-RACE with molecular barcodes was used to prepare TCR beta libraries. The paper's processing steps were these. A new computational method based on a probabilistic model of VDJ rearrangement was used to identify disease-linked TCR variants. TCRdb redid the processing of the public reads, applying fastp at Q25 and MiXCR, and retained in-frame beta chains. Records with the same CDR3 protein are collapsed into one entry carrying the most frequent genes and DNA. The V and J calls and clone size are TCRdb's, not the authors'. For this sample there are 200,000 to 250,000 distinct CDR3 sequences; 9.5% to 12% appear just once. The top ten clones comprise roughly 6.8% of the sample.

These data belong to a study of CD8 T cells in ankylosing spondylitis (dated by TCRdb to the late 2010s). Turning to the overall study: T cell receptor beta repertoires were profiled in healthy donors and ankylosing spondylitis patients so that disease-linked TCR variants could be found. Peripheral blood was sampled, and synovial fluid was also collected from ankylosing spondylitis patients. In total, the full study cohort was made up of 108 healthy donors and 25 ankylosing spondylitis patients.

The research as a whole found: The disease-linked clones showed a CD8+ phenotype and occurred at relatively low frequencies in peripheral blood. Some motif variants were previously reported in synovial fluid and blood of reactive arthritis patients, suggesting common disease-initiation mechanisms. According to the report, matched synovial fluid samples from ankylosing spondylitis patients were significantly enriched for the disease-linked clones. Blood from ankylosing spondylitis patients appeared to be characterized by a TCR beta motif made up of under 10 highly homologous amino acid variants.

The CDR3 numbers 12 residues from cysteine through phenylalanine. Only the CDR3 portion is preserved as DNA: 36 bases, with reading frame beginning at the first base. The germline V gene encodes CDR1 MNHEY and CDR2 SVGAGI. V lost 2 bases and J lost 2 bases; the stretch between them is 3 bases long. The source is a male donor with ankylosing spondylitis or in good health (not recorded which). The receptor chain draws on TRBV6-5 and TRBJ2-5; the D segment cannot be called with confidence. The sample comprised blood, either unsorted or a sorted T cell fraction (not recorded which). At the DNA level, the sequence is TGTGCCAGCAGTTACGATCAAGAGACCCAGTACTTC. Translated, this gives CASSYDQETQYF.